This record concerns one TCR beta chain sequence. It lacks a known antigen. No clone much larger than this one lies a single base away; base qualities are absent. The sample belongs to a study of blood T cells in healthy people across ages (dated by TCRdb to between 2014 and 2016). Notes on the research overall: Template switching captured roughly one uniquely barcoded TCR beta cDNA molecule per two T cells in model experiments. Age-related changes in TCR beta repertoire diversity were measured in the study by deep sequencing normalized with unique cDNA molecular identifiers. Four age groups were formed from the donors: young (average 16 years), middle-aged (around 40), aged (62) and long-lived (more than 75). For two donors (one aged 18 to 29 and one aged 80 or older), the study analyzed two additional independent replicas of 1 million unique cDNA reads from the same blood draw. Broad study findings and their caveats: Estimates of total diversity from one million sequenced T cells were regarded as lower bounds and underestimates. Since profiling was done on bulk unsorted PBMCs, naive and antigen-experienced compartments could not be conclusively compared. The percentage of naive T cells measured by flow cytometry correlated strongly with observed TCR beta diversity. Because the CMV infection status of the donors was unknown, age-related changes in expanded clonotypes may potentially have been confounded. Observed TCR beta diversity per million T cells fell roughly linearly with age, and a significant reduction was already apparent by age around 40. Compared with the aged group, more naive CD4+ T cells, fewer expanded clones and increased TCR diversity were shown by the long-lived group, suggesting age selection.

The roughly 37 donors, aged about 6 to 95 years, were systemically healthy Caucasian individuals from Russia. Roughly 10 milliliters of peripheral blood were drawn from each donor into EDTA-treated Vacutainer tubes. Ficoll-Paque density-gradient centrifugation was used to isolate PBMCs, with at least 7 million per sample. Total RNA, at least 6 micrograms per sample, was extracted from PBMCs with Trizol reagent. The percentages of naive CD45RAhigh/CD27high T cells were determined by flow cytometry on a PBMC aliquot from every donor. Libraries were made using 5' RACE. TCRdb names Illumina HiSeq 2500 as the instrument used. The second PCR ran for about 6 to 12 cycles and used a J-beta primer mix along with a sample-barcoded 5' primer. A unique molecular identifier was introduced onto each TCR beta cDNA molecule by a template-switch 5' adaptor carrying 12 random nucleotides. At least 2.5 million CDR3-containing paired-end reads were obtained from each sample. First-strand cDNA was synthesized from all RNA with the Mint cDNA synthesis kit, primed by a TRBC-specific oligonucleotide. Following uracil-DNA glycosylase treatment, all cDNA underwent a first 18-cycle PCR with the universal primers M1SS and BC2_uni_R. In the source study's methods: For normalization, 1 million high-quality reads, each with a distinct molecular identifier, were randomly selected from each sample. Instead of being binned into consensus sequences, reads that shared molecular identifiers were thrown out. CDR3 identification, clonotype clustering and error correction used MiTCR with a Q25 quality threshold and the strictest error-elimination algorithm. A nonparametric unseen species model using Euler transformation provided a lower-bound estimate of total TCR beta diversity. TCRdb reran the public reads through fastp at Q25 and MiXCR, keeping productive beta chains. Entries that share a CDR3 protein sequence are merged under the most common genes and DNA. The V and J calls, along with clone size, are taken from TCRdb and not from the paper's own processing. The sample data list 800,000 to 1,300,000 distinct CDR3 sequences, and under 30% of these were observed just once. Together, the top ten hold around 0.7% of the sample.

The germline V gene encodes CDR1 SEHNR and CDR2 FQNEAQ (reference sequence). The CDR3 spans 15 residues, from the cysteine through the phenylalanine. Only the CDR3 DNA stays, 45 bases, in frame from base 1. Trimming removed 0 bases from V and 2 bases from J, leaving 10 bases between the germline ends. The data were also submitted as part of a second study, on T cells of mothers and their children. The second study also describes: Nine systemically healthy Caucasian individuals served as donors, namely three mothers together with their six children. cDNA synthesis used all of the extracted RNA, with around 1.5 ug of RNA in each 15 ul reaction. In the second PCR, the M1S primer introduced both the sample barcodes and 2-4 random nucleotides. Over 8 million TCR beta CDR3 reads were obtained for each mother, and millions of reads were obtained for each child. Thymic selection shapes the output of TCR recombination in a similar way in related and unrelated pairs, and inherited differences have a minor effect. Normalized repertoire overlap was always found to be slightly, but never significantly, higher in related mother-child pairs than in unrelated mother-child pairs. No persistent microchimeric T cell clones were detected, at a sensitivity of roughly 93 clones per million clonotypes. In the study, deep NGS was used to compare the TCR beta repertoires of mothers and children, and features distinguishing related mother-child pairs from unrelated individuals were sought. On average, the children were approximately 11 +/- 4 years old, while the mothers were approximately 40 +/- 4 years old. After adapter ligation with NEBNext reagents, the libraries were sequenced on Illumina HiSeq 2000 with 100+100 nt paired-end reads. To prevent cross-contamination, the mother and child libraries were prepared one month apart and sequenced in separate runs. Between about 500,000 and 2,100,000 distinct TCR beta clonotypes were identified per donor. Naive TCR beta clonotypes were estimated from low-frequency clonotypes matched to each donor's FACS-determined naive share, without sorting.

The chain links TRBV7-9 with TRBJ1-2, with no D gene named confidently. Sequenced input: blood. This TCR came from a girl aged 2 to 9 in good health. The nucleotide sequence is TGTGCCAGCAGCTTAGCGGTAGGCGGGAACTATGGCTACACCTTC. Its coded protein is CASSLAVGGNYGYTF.